Listed here are 13 T cell receptor beta chains from one sample, sequenced in a study of blood T cell repertoires in COVID-19 (TCRdb year 2020). Library preparation was by the immunoSEQ multiplex PCR assay. What TCRdb holds here is the immuneACCESS table cut down to in-frame rearrangements. Part of the clones is not present; checked against another copy, under half of the missing clones reflect an unresolved V gene, and the others are unexplained. Present in this sample are over 100,000 clones, roughly 80% of which were seen just once. 18% of the sample rests with the top ten. Sequenced input: peripheral blood. The receptor source for this set is a woman aged 55-69 years with acute or convalescent COVID-19.

The CDR3 nucleotides read TGTGCCAGCAGCGCGACACCCTCTAATGAAAAACTGTTTTTT. It codes for CASSATPSNEKLFF. J is TRBJ1-4 and V is TRBV9; D is unresolved. This CDR3 contains 14 residues. Per germline, CDR1 SGDLS and CDR2 YYNGEE. Trimming pared 3 bases from V and 3 bases from J, leaving 9 bases between.

The chain recombines TRBV5-1 with TRBJ1-4; 7 bases map to TRBD1. CDR1 is SGHRS, CDR2 YFSETQ, per germline. This CDR3 spans 14 amino acids. J lost 7 bases, V lost 5 bases, and 8 bases had no gene match. CDR3 residues: CASRRDRDGEKLFF. DNA for the CDR3: TGCGCCAGCAGACGAGACAGGGATGGTGAAAAACTGTTTTTT.

This chain joins TRBV3-1 (or the pseudogene TRBV3-2) and TRBJ2-7, with 10 bases lining up with TRBD2. This CDR3 contains 14 residues. V was clipped by 6 bases and J by 2 bases; unmatched bases: 4. Germline values: CDR1 LGHDT, CDR2 YNNKEL (reference sequence). CDR3 in DNA: TGTGCCAGCAGGGACACTAGCGGGGCCTACGAGCAGTACTTC. It yields the protein CASRDTSGAYEQYF.

The chain recombines TRBV29-1 with TRBJ2-3; TRBD2 agrees at 10 bases. Germline V gene data show CDR1 as SQVTM and CDR2 as ANQGSEA. V dropped 4 bases and J dropped 2; count of bases not matched to a gene: 3. The CDR3 has 14 residues. The CDR3 DNA reads TGCAGCGTTGGAACTAGCGGGGCCACAGATACGCAGTATTTT. Its protein is CSVGTSGATDTQYF.

The rearrangement joins TRBV2 to TRBJ2-1, with D unresolved. The V gene's germline CDR1 is SNHLY and CDR2 FYNNEI. The CDR3 has 13 amino acids. V was trimmed by 9 bases and J by 1 base, leaving 10 bases between them. The DNA for the CDR3 is TGTGCCAGTATTCCTGTGTCCTACAATGAGCAGTTCTTC. As protein: CASIPVSYNEQFF. The full variable domain, with the rest looked up from reference TRBV2 and TRBJ2-1, is EPEVTQTPSHQVTQMGQEVILRCVPISNHLYFYWYRQILGQKVEFLVSFYNNEISEKSEIFDDQFSVERPDGSNFTLKIRSTKLEDSAMYFCASIPVSYNEQFFGPGTRLTVL.

This clone was counted only a few times. The CDR3, as DNA: TGTGCCAGCAGCTTGAGCACAGCTAACTATGGCTACACCTTC. Amino acids: CASSLSTANYGYTF. The V and J genes are TRBV5-4 and TRBJ1-2; D gene uncertain. This CDR3 comprises 14 residues. Germline-derived CDR1 and CDR2 are SGHNT and YYREEE (reference sequence). Trimming cost V 1 base and J 0 bases, with 7 bases left between them.

The chain recombines TRBV7-2 with TRBJ1-2; 8 bases fit TRBD1. Trimming at V came to 5 bases and at J to 7 bases, leaving 6 bases not matched to a gene. The germline gives CDR1 SGHTA, CDR2 FQGNSA. This CDR3 has 13 residues. CDR3 coding DNA: TGTGCCAGCAGCCAGGACAGGGTGGGTGGCTACACCTTC. Translating gives CASSQDRVGGYTF.

The chain has TRBV28 and TRBJ2-7; no clear D. The CDR3 covers 14 residues. CDR1 is MDHEN and CDR2 is SYDVKM in the germline V gene. The ends were cut back, 3 bases at V and 4 bases at J, with 13 bases in the middle. CDR3 bases: TGTGCCAGCAGTTTGCCCTACGCAGGATACGAGCAGTACTTC. This sequence encodes CASSLPYAGYEQYF. The full variable domain, with the rest looked up from reference TRBV28 and TRBJ2-7, is DVKVTQSSRYLVKRTGEKVFLECVQDMDHENMFWYRQDPGLGLRLIYFSYDVKMKEKGDIPEGYSVSREKKERFSLILESASTNQTSMYLCASSLPYAGYEQYFGPGTRLTVT.

The rearrangement links TRBV19 to TRBJ1-2; D is uncertain. Germline loops: CDR1 LNHDA, CDR2 SQIVND (reference sequence). The CDR3 is 13 residues long. V lost 2 bases and J 5 bases, leaving 9 bases between the germline ends. The DNA of the CDR3 is TGTGCCAGTAGTATAATCTCACGGTATGGCTACACCTTC. It codes for CASSIISRYGYTF. The full variable domain, its missing parts supplied by reference TRBV19 and TRBJ1-2, is DGGITQSPKYLFRKEGQNVTLSCEQNLNHDAMYWYRQDPGQGLRLIYYSQIVNDFQKGDIAEGYSVSREKKESFPLTVTSAQKNPTAFYLCASSIISRYGYTFGSGTRLTVV.

The gene calls are TRBV28 and TRBJ1-1, with 10 bases lining up with TRBD1. The trim removed 6 bases at V and 4 bases at J, leaving 5 bases unmatched. Germline assignment: CDR1 MDHEN and CDR2 SYDVKM. The CDR3 loop spans 14 amino acids. CDR3 bases: TGTGCCAGCAGGGGGACAGGGGTCTTCACTGAAGCTTTCTTT. Translation gives CASRGTGVFTEAFF.

The V call is TRBV5-1, the J call TRBJ1-4; the D gene is possibly TRBD1 (5 bases). There are 15 residues in the CDR3. With 4 bases removed from V and 8 bases from J, the gap between germline ends came to 18 bases. Germline V gives CDR1 SGHRS, CDR2 YFSETQ. The CDR3 DNA follows: TGCGCCAGCAGCCCGGGAGTAGGGGCGGGAGAAAAACTGTTTTTT. It is translated as CASSPGVGAGEKLFF.

The J gene is TRBJ2-5, the V gene TRBV28; tentatively, D is TRBD1 (5 bases). The CDR3 consists of 13 residues. CDR1 is MDHEN, CDR2 SYDVKM, per germline. V lost 6 bases and J lost 3, with 11 bases in between. The CDR3 loop reads CASSPGREETQYF. CDR3 nucleotides: TGTGCCAGCAGCCCCGGCAGGGAAGAGACCCAGTACTTC.

The genes are TRBV7-2 and TRBJ2-1; D is perhaps TRBD1 (6 bases). This CDR3 has 16 residues. Germline V CDR1 and CDR2: SGHTA, FQGNSA. Trimming took 5 bases from V and 0 from J, leaving 14 bases between them. CDR3 in amino acids: CASSPQDRSSYNEQFF. The CDR3 nucleotides are TGTGCCAGCAGCCCACAGGACAGAAGCTCCTACAATGAGCAGTTCTTC.